Below are 8 T cell receptor beta chains sequenced from a single sample in a study of shared clonotypes between healthy human individuals. It was CD45RO-negative cells, positively selected for CCR7, that made up naive CD8 cells, with terminally differentiated effector memory CD45RA+ cells excluded. The repertoire was sequenced with immunoSEQ multiplex PCR; TCRdb's copy has only in-frame clones and lacks some. Found here are millions of clones, approximately 94% of them singletons; the top ten hold roughly 1.8%. Sequenced material: naive CD8+ T cells from PBMCs. The receptors shown here come from a man aged 18 to 35 in good health. Some clones in this sample may be carry-over from other donors' samples.

The gene calls are TRBV27 and TRBJ2-5; 8 bases are a match to TRBD1. This CDR3 has 17 amino acids. After removal of 5 bases from V and 5 bases from J, the junction contained 16 bases not matched to a gene. From germline, CDR1 is MNHEY and CDR2 SMNVEV (reference sequence). CDR3: CASSPKTGAPTSETQYF. DNA of the CDR3: TGTGCCAGCAGTCCCAAGACAGGGGCCCCGACGTCGGAGACCCAGTACTTC.

This clone came up a few times. The same CDR3 can be traced to other DNA sequences in this sample. The CDR3: CASSQSNQPQHF. The CDR3 DNA follows: TGTGCCAGCAGCCAATCAAATCAGCCCCAGCATTTT. The rearrangement links TRBV16 to TRBJ1-5; the D is unclear. V lost 0 bases and J lost 4, with 1 base in between. The CDR3 is 12 residues long. Germline CDR1 reads KGHSY; CDR2 reads FQNENV.

The gene calls are TRBV28 and TRBJ2-1, with 10 positions matching TRBD1. CDR3 size: 16 residues. Germline CDR1 and CDR2: MDHEN and SYDVKM. V gave up 6 bases and J gave up 1 base; unmatched junction bases: 6. Written as DNA, the CDR3 is TGTGCCAGCAGGGTCCGGGACAGGGGTTCCTACAATGAGCAGTTCTTC. It yields the protein CASRVRDRGSYNEQFF.

V is TRBV29-1 and J is TRBJ2-1, with TRBD1 as a possible D gene (6 bases). V lost 7 bases, J lost 15 bases, and 13 bases lay in between. The CDR3 is made up of 9 amino acids. CDR1 and CDR2 (germline): SQVTM, ANQGSEA. CDR3 DNA: TGCAGCGGGGGGACATTGGGGTTCTTC. Protein product: CSGGTLGFF.

The chain links TRBV27 to TRBJ1-2; 8 bases line up with TRBD1. CDR3 size: 14 residues. Per germline, CDR1 MNHEY and CDR2 SMNVEV (reference sequence). With V trimmed by 5 bases and J by 8 bases, 10 bases remained unmatched. The CDR3 loop reads CASSPRTGFGGYTF. The CDR3 DNA sequence: TGTGCCAGCAGTCCCAGGACAGGGTTCGGCGGCTACACCTTC.

The chain employs TRBV5-6 and TRBJ2-2, with D possibly being TRBD2 (7 bases). The CDR3 length is 15 residues. Germline V lookup: CDR1 SGHDT, CDR2 YYEEEE. V was cut by 6 bases and J by 4 bases, with 16 bases left in between. The CDR3 coding sequence is TGTGCCAGCACCAAAGAGGGAGGGGGCACCGGGGAGCTGTTTTTT. Translation: CASTKEGGGTGELFF.

Remarks on this clone: The same CDR3 can be traced to other DNA sequences in this sample. The chain has TRBV5-1 and TRBJ2-2, with 8 bases lining up with TRBD2. V was pared by 0 bases and J by 4 bases, with 2 bases of the junction left unmatched. Germline CDR1 SGHRS, CDR2 YFSETQ. This CDR3 is 15 amino acids long. CDR3: CASSLAAGGTGELFF. CDR3 nucleotides: TGCGCCAGCAGCTTGGCGGCGGGAGGCACCGGGGAGCTGTTTTTT.

The J gene is TRBJ2-5, the V gene TRBV29-1; TRBD1 is a possible D gene (5 bases). This CDR3 is built from 17 residues. The germline V and J ends were trimmed by 0 bases and 0 bases, with 17 bases remaining between them. CDR1 is SQVTM and CDR2 is ANQGSEA in the germline V gene. CDR3 loop: CSVEDGLRAADQETQYF. CDR3 coding DNA: TGCAGCGTTGAAGATGGTCTCAGGGCAGCAGACCAAGAGACCCAGTACTTC.